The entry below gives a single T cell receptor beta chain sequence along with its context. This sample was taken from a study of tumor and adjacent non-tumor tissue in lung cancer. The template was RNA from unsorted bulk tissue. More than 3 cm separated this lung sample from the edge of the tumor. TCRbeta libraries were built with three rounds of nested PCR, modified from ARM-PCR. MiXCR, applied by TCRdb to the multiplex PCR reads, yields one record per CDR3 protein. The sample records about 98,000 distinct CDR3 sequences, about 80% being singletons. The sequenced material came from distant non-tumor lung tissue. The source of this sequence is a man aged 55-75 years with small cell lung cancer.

The CDR3 sequence: CSAHPDGTDTRYF. The CDR3 coding sequence is TGCAGTGCTCACCCCGACGGCACAGATACACGGTATTTT. The chain uses TRBV20-1 and TRBJ2-3; D gene uncertain. Looked up from germline, CDR1 is DFQATT and CDR2 is SNEGSKA (reference sequence). V lost 5 bases, J lost 14 bases, and 23 bases lay in between. The CDR3 sequence is 13 residues long.